The sequence of this T cell receptor beta chain was determined in a study of early stage breast cancer tumors. Notes on the study in general: Enriched TCRB sequences shared across patients were mostly commonly generated sequences. In about 90% of the 16 patients, blood comparison separated tumor from normal breast.

On this clone: Its antigen remains unidentified.

V was clipped by 2 bases and J by 7 bases, with 5 bases between them. CDR3 length: 12 residues. Looked up from germline, CDR1 is SEHNR and CDR2 is FQNEAQ (reference sequence). Method: immunoSEQ multiplex PCR; TCRdb's copy keeps in-frame clones and lacks some. The sample lists 20,000 to 25,000 clones; about 80% were seen once. The TCR was taken from a person aged 55 to 75 with breast cancer. The source material was blood. The V call is TRBV7-9, the J call TRBJ2-2; D is unclear. The CDR3 DNA sequence: TGTGCCAGCAGCTTAAGAGACGGGGAGCTGTTTTTT. It specifies CASSLRDGELFF.